The sequence of this T cell receptor beta chain was determined in a study of beta chain features in type 1 diabetes. Study-level points and caveats: A pattern of fewer insertions and more deletions at VDJ junctions was seen in type 1 diabetes patients. Among patients, naive, central memory and Treg TCRB repertoires appeared more similar than among healthy donors. There was a moderate but significant shortening of TCRB CDR3s in all four CD4+ subsets of Type 1 diabetes patients.

The entirety of the isolated RNA underwent reverse transcription, so expressed TCRB transcripts were sequenced. Assay used: immunoSEQ multiplex PCR; TCRdb lists only in-frame clones, some missing. This table holds approximately 730,000 clones, about an eighth found once. The CDR3 has 16 amino acids. V was pared by 1 base and J by 3 bases, with 13 bases between. Germline V lookup: CDR1 LGHNA, CDR2 YNFKEQ. This clone has just a few counts. The antigen remains unidentified. This sequence joins TRBV4-2 and TRBJ2-1; maybe TRBD2 (5 bases). The sample was naive CD4+ T cells from blood. The sequence was collected from a man between 18 and 35 years old with type 1 diabetes. The CDR3: CASSQVTSGDYNEQFF. The CDR3 DNA reads TGTGCCAGCAGCCAAGTCACCAGCGGCGACTACAATGAGCAGTTCTTC.